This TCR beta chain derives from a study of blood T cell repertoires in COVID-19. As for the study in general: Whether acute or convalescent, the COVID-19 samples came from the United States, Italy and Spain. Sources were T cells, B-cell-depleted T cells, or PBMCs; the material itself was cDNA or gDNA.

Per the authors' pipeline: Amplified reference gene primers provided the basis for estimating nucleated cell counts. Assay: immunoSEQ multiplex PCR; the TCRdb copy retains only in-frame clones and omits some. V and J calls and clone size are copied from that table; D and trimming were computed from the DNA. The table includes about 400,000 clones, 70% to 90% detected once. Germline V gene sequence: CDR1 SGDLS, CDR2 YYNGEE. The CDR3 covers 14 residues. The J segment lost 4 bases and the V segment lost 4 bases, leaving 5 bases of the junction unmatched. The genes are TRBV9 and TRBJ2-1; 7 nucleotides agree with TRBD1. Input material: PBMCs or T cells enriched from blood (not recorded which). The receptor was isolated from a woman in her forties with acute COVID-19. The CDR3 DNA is TGTGCCAGCAGCCCAGGGGACAGATACAATGAGCAGTTCTTC. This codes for CASSPGDRYNEQFF.